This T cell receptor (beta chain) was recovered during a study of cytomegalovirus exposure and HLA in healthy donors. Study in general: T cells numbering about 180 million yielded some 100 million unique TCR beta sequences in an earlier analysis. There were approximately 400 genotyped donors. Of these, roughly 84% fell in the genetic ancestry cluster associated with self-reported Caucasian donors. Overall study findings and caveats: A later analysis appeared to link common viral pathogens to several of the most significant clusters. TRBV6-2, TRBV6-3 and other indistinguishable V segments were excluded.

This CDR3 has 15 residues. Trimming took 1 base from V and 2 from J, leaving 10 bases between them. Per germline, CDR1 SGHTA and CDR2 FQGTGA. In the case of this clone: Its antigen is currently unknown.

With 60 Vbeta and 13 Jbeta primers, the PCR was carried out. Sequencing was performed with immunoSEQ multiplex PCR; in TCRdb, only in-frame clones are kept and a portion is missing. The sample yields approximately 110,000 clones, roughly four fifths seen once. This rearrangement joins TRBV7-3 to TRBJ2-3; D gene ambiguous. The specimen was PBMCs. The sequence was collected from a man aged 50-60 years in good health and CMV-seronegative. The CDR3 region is CASSLNGHATDTQYF. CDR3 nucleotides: TGTGCCAGCAGCTTAAATGGCCACGCCACAGATACGCAGTATTTT.